Listed here are 30 T cell receptor beta chains from one sample, sequenced in a study of response to subunit inactivated influenza vaccine. TCRdb used MiXCR to reprocess the RT-PCR reads, holding one entry per CDR3 protein. The table includes about 170,000 distinct CDR3 sequences, 9.5% to 15% detected once. Separately, the same data were catalogued under a study of T cells expressing NK-cell markers. This second study says: A 5'RACE template switching approach incorporating UMIs was used to make TCR beta cDNA.

The specimen comprised CD8+ T cells sorted from PBMCs, sampled approximately 13 days after vaccination. All receptors come from a man aged 50-60 years who received an inactivated influenza vaccine.

The sample holds a few counts of this clonotype. The gene calls are TRBV24-1 and TRBJ2-5; 7 nucleotides agree with TRBD1. Trimming removed 4 bases from V and 1 base from J; junction bases left unmatched: 5. The V gene's germline CDR1 is KGHDR and CDR2 SFDVKD. The CDR3 extends over 15 amino acids. DNA of the CDR3: TGTGCCACCAGTGACCCTAGGGACAGCCAAGAGACCCAGTACTTC. Translating gives CATSDPRDSQETQYF.

The chain employs TRBV11-1 and TRBJ2-7, with D perhaps TRBD2 (6 bases). This CDR3 has 13 residues. Germline lookup yields CDR1 SGHAT and CDR2 FQDESV (reference sequence). V gave up 4 bases and J gave up 6 bases, with 13 bases separating them. CDR3 amino acids: CASSWGDRGEQYF. The CDR3 DNA follows: TGTGCCAGCAGCTGGGGGGACCGTGGCGAGCAGTACTTC.

The rearrangement uses TRBV7-9 and TRBJ1-2, with D tentatively TRBD1 (5 bases). Germline CDR1 reads SEHNR; CDR2 reads FQNEAQ (reference sequence). The CDR3 extends over 13 amino acids. Trimming removed 5 bases at V and 4 bases at J, with 11 bases between. The CDR3 DNA sequence: TGTGCCAGCAGCCGCGGGACGTTCTATGGCTACACCTTC. As protein: CASSRGTFYGYTF.

This clonotype was observed a handful of times. J is TRBJ1-2 and V is TRBV28; the D is unclear. Germline CDR1 reads MDHEN; CDR2 reads SYDVKM. The CDR3 consists of 15 residues. V was cut by 3 bases and J by 4 bases, with 15 bases left in between. For the CDR3, the DNA is TGTGCCAGCAGTTTGGTTCTCCCGGCTAGCTATGGCTACACCTTC. Translated: CASSLVLPASYGYTF.

This clonotype was seen a few times. This chain joins TRBV25-1 and TRBJ2-2; 7 bases are a match to TRBD1. The CDR3 has 16 amino acids. V was pared by 1 base and J by 0 bases, with 2 bases of the junction left unmatched. Germline CDR1 MGHDK, CDR2 SYGVNS. The CDR3 loop is CASSEWDSPNTGELFF. The CDR3, as DNA: TGTGCCAGCAGTGAATGGGACAGCCCGAACACCGGGGAGCTGTTTTTT.

The V and J genes are TRBV6-2 or TRBV6-3 and TRBJ1-2; D remains unclear. This CDR3 comprises 16 residues. V dropped 0 bases and J dropped 3 bases, with 14 bases sitting between them. Germline V gene sequence: CDR1 MNHEY, CDR2 SVGEGT. The CDR3 sequence: CASSYSRLRGDYGYTF. The CDR3 DNA reads TGTGCCAGCAGTTACTCGAGACTGCGAGGCGACTATGGCTACACCTTC.

This clonotype has more than one count but fewer than ten. The chain links TRBV29-1 to TRBJ2-1; 14 nucleotides align to TRBD2. Germline values: CDR1 SQVTM, CDR2 ANQGSEA. The ends lost 5 bases at V and 4 bases at J; junction bases unmatched: 7. The CDR3 runs to 16 residues. CDR3 DNA sequence: TGCAGCGTTTCCGGGACTAGCGGGAGTTCTTACAATGAGCAGTTCTTC. Translation: CSVSGTSGSSYNEQFF.

At least ten counts were recorded for this clonotype. The chain combines TRBV7-2 with TRBJ2-7; D not resolved. Germline CDR1 is SGHTA and CDR2 is FQGNSA. V lost 2 bases, J lost 4 bases, and 18 bases lay in between. The CDR3 consists of 16 residues. DNA for the CDR3: TGTGCCAGCAGCTTATTTATTACAGATAGGACGTACGAGCAGTACTTC. Protein product: CASSLFITDRTYEQYF.

This clonotype was observed at least ten times. The chain employs TRBV13 and TRBJ1-5, with 8 positions matching TRBD1. Germline V lookup: CDR1 PRHDT, CDR2 FYEKMQ (reference sequence). Germline trimming cut 0 bases from V and 7 bases from J; bases unmatched to any gene: 2. This CDR3 spans 14 amino acids. The CDR3: CASSLGRGRQPQHF. CDR3 in DNA: TGTGCCAGCAGCTTAGGCAGGGGGCGGCAGCCCCAGCATTTT.

This clonotype was detected a few times. The chain is built from TRBV5-6 and TRBJ2-7, with D unclear. CDR1 and CDR2 from the germline V gene are SGHDT and YYEEEE. This CDR3 is built from 14 residues. Trimming stripped 0 bases from V and 0 bases from J, with 7 bases between. CDR3 loop: CASSLDSTSYEQYF. DNA of the CDR3: TGTGCCAGCAGCTTGGACAGTACCTCCTACGAGCAGTACTTC.

The chain recombines TRBV27 with TRBJ2-7; a possible D gene is TRBD2 (6 bases). With 5 bases removed from V and 8 bases from J, the gap between germline ends came to 16 bases. Germline CDR1 reads MNHEY; CDR2 reads SMNVEV (reference sequence). This CDR3 is 13 amino acids long. The CDR3 coding sequence is TGTGCCAGCAGTATCTGGGACGGCGGGAAGCAGTACTTC. This encodes CASSIWDGGKQYF.

This clonotype occurred a few times. The chain carries TRBV9 and TRBJ2-3; D unclear. Germline V gene lookup returns CDR1 SGDLS and CDR2 YYNGEE. V was pared by 3 bases and J by 2 bases, with 7 bases between. The CDR3 sequence is 13 residues long. CDR3 in amino acids: CASSGAITDTQYF. CDR3 coding DNA: TGTGCCAGCAGCGGGGCGATCACAGATACGCAGTATTTT.

The V and J genes are TRBV11-1 and TRBJ2-5; 7 bases are shared with TRBD2. Germline V gene lookup returns CDR1 SGHAT and CDR2 FQDESV (reference sequence). The CDR3 consists of 15 residues. The trim removed 5 bases at V and 1 base at J, leaving 7 bases unmatched. For the CDR3, the DNA is TGTGCCAGCAGCCCTACTAGCGCTACCCAAGAGACCCAGTACTTC. Its protein is CASSPTSATQETQYF.

This clonotype has just a few counts. The chain employs TRBV7-3 and TRBJ2-1, with 7 bases that match TRBD2. After removal of 1 base from V and 6 bases from J, the junction contained 3 bases not matched to a gene. The CDR3 totals 14 residues. The V gene's germline CDR1 is SGHTA and CDR2 FQGTGA. The CDR3 is CASSLSGGGNEQFF. In nucleotides, the CDR3 is TGTGCCAGCAGCTTAAGTGGGGGGGGCAATGAGCAGTTCTTC.

This clonotype was seen a handful of times. The genes are TRBV6-6 and TRBJ1-1; unclear D gene. Trimming cost V 0 bases and J 6 bases, with 5 bases left between them. Germline values: CDR1 MNHNY, CDR2 SVGAGI (reference sequence). The CDR3 loop spans 12 amino acids. Written as DNA, the CDR3 is TGTGCCAGCAGTTACTCGTCGTCTGAAGCTTTCTTT. Residues: CASSYSSSEAFF.

The CDR3 nucleotides read TGTGCCAGTAGTATAGTTTTGTCGTTTGCTTATAGCAATCAGCCCCAGCATTTT. Translating gives CASSIVLSFAYSNQPQHF. The genes are TRBV19 and TRBJ1-5; D call uncertain. V lost 1 base to trimming and J lost 0 bases, with 16 bases between them. The V gene's germline CDR1 is LNHDA and CDR2 SQIVND (reference sequence). The CDR3 has 18 amino acids.

On this clonotype: The junction does not match germline at one end; this may be a read error. The J gene is TRBJ2-3, the V gene TRBV5-1; TRBD2 agrees at 11 bases. The CDR3 has 20 residues. The V gene's germline CDR1 is SGHRS and CDR2 YFSETQ. The CDR3 is CPSSLIAGGRYVLRTDTQYF. CDR3 coding DNA: TGCCCCAGCAGCTTGATAGCGGGAGGGCGTTACGTACTACGCACAGATACGCAGTATTTT.

In its sample, this clonotype was seen a few times. CDR3 residues: CASSRDRGSLYGYTF. The CDR3 DNA is TGTGCCAGCAGCCGAGACAGGGGCTCCCTTTATGGCTACACCTTC. V usage is TRBV4-2 and J usage is TRBJ1-2, with TRBD1 matching 8 bases. V lost 4 bases, J lost 5 bases, and 9 bases stayed unmatched. The CDR3 has 15 residues. The germline gives CDR1 LGHNA, CDR2 YNFKEQ.

This clonotype was detected only once. The chain couples TRBV7-9 to TRBJ2-1, with D hard to call. V was cut by 4 bases and J by 7 bases, with 8 bases left in between. The CDR3 consists of 12 residues. The germline CDR1 and CDR2 sequences are SEHNR and FQNEAQ (reference sequence). The CDR3 DNA reads TGTGCCAGCAGCTCCACAAGAAATGAGCAGTTCTTC. As protein: CASSSTRNEQFF.

This clonotype was found many times. The chain recombines TRBV19 with TRBJ2-1; TRBD2 matches 13 bases. The CDR3 is 20 amino acids. The V gene end was trimmed by 3 bases and the J gene end by 0 bases; junction bases not matched to a gene: 11. Germline CDR1 LNHDA, CDR2 SQIVND (reference sequence). CDR3 protein: CASSIRLAGGIGSSYNEQFF. CDR3 DNA: TGTGCCAGTAGTATCCGACTAGCGGGGGGTATTGGAAGCTCCTACAATGAGCAGTTCTTC.

The V gene is TRBV7-9, the J gene TRBJ2-3, with D tentatively TRBD1 (5 bases). The CDR3 consists of 15 residues. The germline CDR1 and CDR2 sequences are SEHNR and FQNEAQ (reference sequence). Trimming left V 1 base short and J 0 bases short, with 8 bases between. CDR3 in DNA: TGTGCCAGCAGCTTAGACTACAGGAGCACAGATACGCAGTATTTT. It yields the protein CASSLDYRSTDTQYF.

This clonotype was detected a few times. This chain joins TRBV4-3 and TRBJ1-1; no firm D call. Trimming pared 2 bases from V and 6 bases from J, leaving 13 bases between. The CDR3 is 14 residues long. Germline V gene sequence: CDR1 LGHNA, CDR2 YSLEER. CDR3 residues: CASSQLGAVAEAFF. The DNA of the CDR3 is TGCGCCAGCAGCCAATTGGGCGCGGTCGCTGAAGCTTTCTTT.

This clonotype was picked up a small number of times. The gene calls are TRBV27 and TRBJ2-7; 9 positions agree with TRBD2. There are 16 residues in the CDR3. Germline V gene sequence: CDR1 MNHEY, CDR2 SMNVEV (reference sequence). Germline trimming cut 2 bases from V and 6 bases from J; bases unmatched to any gene: 11. CDR3 DNA sequence: TGTGCCAGCAGTTTAGTCGGCGGGAGGGCCGGTAGCGAGCAGTACTTC. Its protein product is CASSLVGGRAGSEQYF.

This clonotype has a handful of counts. This sequence joins TRBV29-1 and TRBJ2-7, with 12 bases that match TRBD1. The CDR3 is 13 residues long. V lost 6 bases and J lost 4; bases outside the gene matches: 4. Germline CDR1 and CDR2: SQVTM and ANQGSEA. CDR3 in amino acids: CSVLGQGAYEQYF. CDR3 nucleotides: TGCAGCGTCCTGGGACAGGGGGCATACGAGCAGTACTTC.

The V and J genes are TRBV2 and TRBJ2-7; D possibly corresponds to TRBD1 (6 bases). Between the trimmed V and J ends, which lost 1 base and 1 base, there was a span of 11 bases. The germline V gene has CDR1 SNHLY and CDR2 FYNNEI. CDR3 length: 15 residues. CDR3 DNA: TGTGCCAGCAGTGAAGGTAGACAGGCGTCCTACGAGCAGTACTTC. Translation: CASSEGRQASYEQYF.

The chain combines TRBV20-1 with TRBJ2-7; possibly TRBD2 for D (6 bases). The CDR3 totals 15 residues. Germline V CDR1 and CDR2: DFQATT, SNEGSKA (reference sequence). V dropped 3 bases and J dropped 4 bases, with 19 bases sitting between them. CDR3 DNA: TGCAGTGCTAGCATCCCCCGGGAGACCTTTTACGAGCAGTACTTC. Amino acid sequence: CSASIPRETFYEQYF.

There are a few counts of this clonotype. V gene TRBV10-3 combines with J gene TRBJ2-3; the D is unclear. Per the germline V gene, CDR1 is ENHRY and CDR2 is SYGVKD. Trimming pared 4 bases from V and 0 bases from J, leaving 11 bases between. This CDR3 contains 15 residues. The chain's CDR3 is CAISGDDHSTDTQYF. The CDR3 DNA follows: TGTGCCATCAGTGGAGATGACCATAGCACAGATACGCAGTATTTT.

This rearrangement joins TRBV5-6 to TRBJ1-1; TRBD1 is a possible D gene (6 bases). CDR3 length: 15 residues. Trimming removed 0 bases at V and 1 base at J, with 10 bases between. CDR1 is SGHDT, CDR2 YYEEEE, per germline. The CDR3 DNA follows: TGTGCCAGCAGCTTGGAGCTGACAGGGAACACTGAAGCTTTCTTT. This sequence encodes CASSLELTGNTEAFF.

The CDR3 DNA sequence: TGTGCCAGCAGCTTTATGACAGAACCCTACGAGCAGTACTTC. Protein product: CASSFMTEPYEQYF. The V gene is TRBV11-2, the J gene TRBJ2-7; weak D call: TRBD1 (5 bases). The CDR3 extends over 14 amino acids. Germline CDR1 and CDR2: SGHAT and FQNNGV. Deletions cut 3 bases from V and 2 bases from J, with 11 bases between.

The chain joins TRBV24-1 to TRBJ2-7; TRBD1 aligns across 9 bases. Per germline, CDR1 KGHDR and CDR2 SFDVKD. The CDR3 contains 14 residues. The trim removed 0 bases at V and 5 bases at J, leaving 1 base unmatched. This CDR3 reads CATSDLGTGNEQYF. The CDR3 nucleotides read TGTGCCACCAGTGATTTGGGGACAGGGAACGAGCAGTACTTC.